This is a list of T cell receptor beta chains from one sample in a study of T cell changes during pregnancy in multiple sclerosis. Only in-frame clones appear in the TCRdb table, and some are missing; sequencing was by immunoSEQ multiplex PCR. The top ten clones hold 8% of a sample with 25,000 to 30,000 clones, around 90% of them seen once. The sequencing here drew on CD8+ T cells from peripheral blood mononuclear cells, taken before pregnancy. Receptor source: a female donor with multiple sclerosis, enrolled in a pregnancy study. The CDR3 runs from the conserved cysteine through the conserved F or W. Fields, in order: V gene, clone size, D gene, J gene, CDR3 DNA, CDR3 protein. D genes are given only for firm matches. A clone size is listed for some rows: how often the clone was seen (once, few, many), or a class if it is expanded.

v_call: TRBV9
clone_size: NA
d_call: NA
j_call: TRBJ2-3
cdr3_nt: TGTGCCAGCACCCTCTGGGGGGGGCCGACAGATACGCAGTATTTT
cdr3_aa: CASTLWGGPTDTQYF

v_call: TRBV4-1
clone_size: NA
d_call: TRBD1
j_call: TRBJ1-2
cdr3_nt: TGCGCCAGCAGCCAAGATATGCCAGGGGGCGGAGGGGGGTATGGCTACACCTTC
cdr3_aa: CASSQDMPGGGGGYGYTF

v_call: TRBV5-5
clone_size: NA
d_call: NA
j_call: TRBJ2-7
cdr3_nt: TGTGCCAGCAGCTACTTTGCAGGGGCCTACGAGCAGTACTTC
cdr3_aa: CASSYFAGAYEQYF

v_call: TRBV13
clone_size: NA
d_call: NA
j_call: TRBJ1-4
cdr3_nt: TGTGCCAGCAGCTTACGGAGTTTAGGGGTCGGAAAACTGTTTTTT
cdr3_aa: CASSLRSLGVGKLFF

v_call: TRBV13
clone_size: NA
d_call: TRBD1
j_call: TRBJ1-1
cdr3_nt: TGTGCCAGCAGCTGGGGACAGGCCATTAACACTGAAGCTTTCTTT
cdr3_aa: CASSWGQAINTEAFF

v_call: TRBV2
clone_size: NA
d_call: TRBD1
j_call: TRBJ1-2
cdr3_nt: TGTGCCAGCAGTGAGTTAGGGGACAGATCAGGCTACACCTTC
cdr3_aa: CASSELGDRSGYTF

v_call: TRBV7-9
clone_size: NA
d_call: NA
j_call: TRBJ2-1
cdr3_nt: TGTGCCAGCAGCTTAGTAGAGGAATTCGGGACATCCCTGTTCTTC
cdr3_aa: CASSLVEEFGTSLFF

v_call: TRBV5-1
clone_size: NA
d_call: TRBD1
j_call: TRBJ2-7
cdr3_nt: TGCGCCAGCAGCTTGGCCCAGACAGGGTTGTACGAGCAGTACTTC
cdr3_aa: CASSLAQTGLYEQYF

v_call: TRBV2
clone_size: NA
d_call: TRBD1
j_call: TRBJ1-4
cdr3_nt: TGTGCCAGCAGTGGTCCGGGACAGATAAATGAAAAACTGTTTTTT
cdr3_aa: CASSGPGQINEKLFF

v_call: TRBV30
clone_size: NA
d_call: NA
j_call: TRBJ1-2
cdr3_nt: TGTGCCTGGACGGGGGGGGATCGCCCAGCTAACTATGGCTACACCTTC
cdr3_aa: CAWTGGDRPANYGYTF

v_call: TRBV5-4
clone_size: NA
d_call: NA
j_call: TRBJ2-3
cdr3_nt: TGTGCCAGCCAGGATAACGGGGGGCTCGGCACAGATACGCAGTATTTT
cdr3_aa: CASQDNGGLGTDTQYF

v_call: TRBV7-2
clone_size: NA
d_call: TRBD2
j_call: TRBJ2-7
cdr3_nt: TGTGCCAGCAGCTTACTCGGACTAGCGGGGGGCTACGAGCAGTACTTC
cdr3_aa: CASSLLGLAGGYEQYF

v_call: TRBV5-1
clone_size: NA
d_call: TRBD1
j_call: TRBJ2-3
cdr3_nt: TGCGCCAGCAGCTTGCGGGACAGAATGAGTACAGATACGCAGTATTTT
cdr3_aa: CASSLRDRMSTDTQYF

v_call: TRBV10-3
clone_size: NA
d_call: TRBD1
j_call: TRBJ1-2
cdr3_nt: TGTGCCATCATGGGACAGATAAATGGCTACACCTTC
cdr3_aa: CAIMGQINGYTF

v_call: TRBV7-9
clone_size: once
d_call: TRBD2
j_call: TRBJ2-7
cdr3_nt: TGTGCCAGCAGCGACCGACTAGCGGGGGGGCCCATCGAGCAGTACTTC
cdr3_aa: CASSDRLAGGPIEQYF

v_call: TRBV6-5
clone_size: NA
d_call: NA
j_call: TRBJ1-1
cdr3_nt: TGTGCCAGCACCCTACGGGGGGGCACTGAAGCTTTCTTT
cdr3_aa: CASTLRGGTEAFF

v_call: TRBV27
clone_size: NA
d_call: NA
j_call: TRBJ2-1
cdr3_nt: TGTGCCAGCAGTTTGGATTTGGGGACTTCTTACAATGAGCAGTTCTTC
cdr3_aa: CASSLDLGTSYNEQFF

v_call: TRBV2
clone_size: NA
d_call: TRBD1
j_call: TRBJ1-1
cdr3_nt: TGTGCCAGCAGTGAAGGGGACAGCACTGAAGCTTTCTTT
cdr3_aa: CASSEGDSTEAFF

v_call: TRBV9
clone_size: NA
d_call: NA
j_call: TRBJ1-1
cdr3_nt: TGTGCCAGCAGCGTAGTTCCGGGGTCCAACACTGAAGCTTTCTTT
cdr3_aa: CASSVVPGSNTEAFF

v_call: TRBV6-1
clone_size: NA
d_call: TRBD1
j_call: TRBJ1-2
cdr3_nt: TGTGCCAGCAGTGTGCAGGGGGCTTACGCTGGCTACACCTTC
cdr3_aa: CASSVQGAYAGYTF

v_call: TRBV6-4
clone_size: NA
d_call: NA
j_call: TRBJ2-3
cdr3_nt: TGTGCCAGCAGTGCGCGGGGCGCCACAGATACGCAGTATTTT
cdr3_aa: CASSARGATDTQYF

v_call: TRBV2
clone_size: NA
d_call: NA
j_call: TRBJ1-5
cdr3_nt: TGTGCCAGCAGTGAAGCGGGCAGGGCGAGGAATCAGCCCCAGCATTTT
cdr3_aa: CASSEAGRARNQPQHF

v_call: TRBV2
clone_size: NA
d_call: TRBD1
j_call: TRBJ2-7
cdr3_nt: TGTGCCAGCAGCGCGGGACAGGCGTACGAGCAGTACTTC
cdr3_aa: CASSAGQAYEQYF

v_call: TRBV6-6
clone_size: once
d_call: NA
j_call: TRBJ2-7
cdr3_nt: TGTGCCAGCAGTTACTCTGGGGCTTGGACGCCCGAGCAGTACTTC
cdr3_aa: CASSYSGAWTPEQYF

v_call: TRBV27
clone_size: NA
d_call: NA
j_call: TRBJ1-2
cdr3_nt: TGTGCCAGCCGCGATTTCAATGGCTACACCTTC
cdr3_aa: CASRDFNGYTF

v_call: TRBV7-6
clone_size: NA
d_call: TRBD1
j_call: TRBJ1-1
cdr3_nt: TGTGCCAGCAGCTTAGAGCCAGGGGGGTGGAACACTGAAGCTTTCTTT
cdr3_aa: CASSLEPGGWNTEAFF

v_call: TRBV10-3
clone_size: NA
d_call: NA
j_call: TRBJ2-7
cdr3_nt: TGTGCCATCAGGCCGGGGTCTCCTCAAAGGGTAGGTATCGACGAGCAGTACTTC
cdr3_aa: CAIRPGSPQRVGIDEQYF

v_call: TRBV7-9
clone_size: NA
d_call: NA
j_call: TRBJ2-1
cdr3_nt: TGTGCCAGCTCGACCGCGGGGGCATCCTACAATGAGCAGTTCTTC
cdr3_aa: CASSTAGASYNEQFF

v_call: TRBV11-2
clone_size: NA
d_call: NA
j_call: TRBJ1-5
cdr3_nt: TGTGCCAGCAGCTTAGATGTCTACGGGGAGGCTACCGGCAATCAGCCCCAGCATTTT
cdr3_aa: CASSLDVYGEATGNQPQHF

v_call: TRBV5-3
clone_size: NA
d_call: NA
j_call: TRBJ2-4
cdr3_nt: TGTGCCAGAAGCTTGATCAGGGCAGACCTAGCCAAAAACATTCAGTACTTC
cdr3_aa: CARSLIRADLAKNIQYF

v_call: TRBV16
clone_size: NA
d_call: NA
j_call: TRBJ2-3
cdr3_nt: TGTGCCAGCAGCCACCATGACAGCCCCCGGGATACGCAGTATTTT
cdr3_aa: CASSHHDSPRDTQYF

v_call: TRBV27
clone_size: NA
d_call: NA
j_call: TRBJ2-2
cdr3_nt: TGTGCCAGCACCCAGGGACTCGACACCGGGGAGCTGTTTTTT
cdr3_aa: CASTQGLDTGELFF

v_call: TRBV5-8
clone_size: NA
d_call: TRBD1
j_call: TRBJ2-3
cdr3_nt: TGTGCCAGCAGCCTTGGGACAGCCAGGGGCACAGATACGCAGTATTTT
cdr3_aa: CASSLGTARGTDTQYF

v_call: TRBV15
clone_size: few
d_call: NA
j_call: TRBJ1-1
cdr3_nt: TGTGCCACCAGCAGAGATCTAGAGAGTGCGGCGAACACTGAAGCTTTCTTT
cdr3_aa: CATSRDLESAANTEAFF

v_call: TRBV6-5
clone_size: NA
d_call: NA
j_call: TRBJ1-1
cdr3_nt: TGTGCCAGCAGTTACTCAGAGGGGAACACTGAAGCTTTCTTT
cdr3_aa: CASSYSEGNTEAFF

v_call: TRBV18
clone_size: NA
d_call: TRBD1
j_call: TRBJ2-7
cdr3_nt: TGTGCCAGCTCACCACCCGACAGGGTTGGCGTTCCCTACGAGCAGTACTTC
cdr3_aa: CASSPPDRVGVPYEQYF

v_call: TRBV30
clone_size: NA
d_call: TRBD2
j_call: TRBJ2-7
cdr3_nt: TGTGCCTGGAGTCCTAGCGGGGGGTTCTACTACGAGCAGTACTTC
cdr3_aa: CAWSPSGGFYYEQYF

v_call: TRBV14
clone_size: NA
d_call: TRBD1
j_call: TRBJ1-1
cdr3_nt: TGTGCCAGCAGCCCTCATTTGGACAGGGCGAACACTGAAGCTTTCTTT
cdr3_aa: CASSPHLDRANTEAFF

v_call: TRBV12-1
clone_size: NA
d_call: NA
j_call: TRBJ2-5
cdr3_nt: TGTGCCAGCAGCTTTTTGGGACTAGCGGGGAAAGAGACCCAGTACTTC
cdr3_aa: CASSFLGLAGKETQYF

v_call: TRBV19
clone_size: NA
d_call: TRBD1
j_call: TRBJ2-7
cdr3_nt: TGTGCCAGTAGTATAGATCGGACCGGGACAGGGGACTCCTACGAGCAGTACTTC
cdr3_aa: CASSIDRTGTGDSYEQYF

v_call: TRBV14
clone_size: NA
d_call: NA
j_call: TRBJ2-7
cdr3_nt: TGTGCCAGCAGCGGGGGCCCCTACGAGCAGTACTTC
cdr3_aa: CASSGGPYEQYF

v_call: TRBV6-1
clone_size: few
d_call: TRBD2
j_call: TRBJ2-5
cdr3_nt: TGTGCCAGCAGTGAGGGTCCTCCGGGCGGGGGGGCGGGAGAGACCCAGTACTTC
cdr3_aa: CASSEGPPGGGAGETQYF

v_call: TRBV6-1
clone_size: NA
d_call: NA
j_call: TRBJ2-3
cdr3_nt: TGTGCCAGCAGTGAAGCGGGGGAGGTCGATACGCAGTATTTT
cdr3_aa: CASSEAGEVDTQYF

v_call: TRBV19
clone_size: NA
d_call: NA
j_call: TRBJ1-2
cdr3_nt: TGTGCCAGTCGGAGGGGTTACTATGGCTACACCTTC
cdr3_aa: CASRRGYYGYTF

v_call: TRBV6-5
clone_size: NA
d_call: TRBD1
j_call: TRBJ1-2
cdr3_nt: TGTGCCAGCAGTCACAGGGGGCCCTCGTACTATGGCTACACCTTC
cdr3_aa: CASSHRGPSYYGYTF

v_call: TRBV6-1
clone_size: once
d_call: TRBD2
j_call: TRBJ2-7
cdr3_nt: TGTGCCAGCAGTGTAACTAGCGAGGGGCCCTACGAGCAGTACTTC
cdr3_aa: CASSVTSEGPYEQYF

v_call: TRBV27
clone_size: NA
d_call: TRBD1
j_call: TRBJ2-1
cdr3_nt: TGTGCCAGCAGTTATATCGGACAGGGTGAGCAGTTCTTC
cdr3_aa: CASSYIGQGEQFF

v_call: TRBV13
clone_size: once
d_call: NA
j_call: TRBJ1-2
cdr3_nt: TGTGCCAGCAGCTTAGTAGCCAGGCCGGGGAACTATGGCTACACCTTC
cdr3_aa: CASSLVARPGNYGYTF

v_call: TRBV6-4
clone_size: NA
d_call: NA
j_call: TRBJ2-3
cdr3_nt: TGTGCCAGCAGTGAGAAGGGGGGGGCCACAGATACGCAGTATTTT
cdr3_aa: CASSEKGGATDTQYF

v_call: TRBV19
clone_size: NA
d_call: NA
j_call: TRBJ1-1
cdr3_nt: TGTGCCAGTAGTCCCTTCGACAGTTTGAACACTGAAGCTTTCTTT
cdr3_aa: CASSPFDSLNTEAFF